This T cell receptor beta chain was sequenced for a study of tissue T cells after allogeneic stem cell transplantation. Assay: immunoSEQ multiplex PCR; the TCRdb copy retains only in-frame clones and omits some. The sample holds some 47,000 clones, around 70% seen once. Unmatched junction bases numbered 0, after V lost 6 bases and J lost 2 bases. CDR3 length equals 12 residues. Germline CDR1 is GFQATS and CDR2 is STVNSAI. Worth noting for this clone: Each gene name is a mouse one. The read gets to within 1 residue of the CDR3 end, and the germline J gene fills in the rest.

The sample was sorted cells pooled from one or two spleens. This rearrangement joins TRBV20 to TRBJ2-2, with TRBD2 matching 7 bases. The receptor's source is a pool of C57BL/6 mice in good health. The part of the CDR3 DNA that was read is TGTGGTGCGACTGGGAACACCGGGCAGCTCTAC. Translated, it gives CGATGNTGQLY. The full CDR3 protein reads CGATGNTGQLYF. The entire variable domain, with the rest obtained from reference TRBV20 and TRBJ2-2, is as follows: GALVYQYPRRTICKSGTSMRMECQAVGFQATSVAWYRQSPQKTFELIALSTVNSAIKYEQNFTQEKFPISHPNLSFSSMTVLNAYLEDRGLYLCGATGNTGQLYFGEGSKLTVL.